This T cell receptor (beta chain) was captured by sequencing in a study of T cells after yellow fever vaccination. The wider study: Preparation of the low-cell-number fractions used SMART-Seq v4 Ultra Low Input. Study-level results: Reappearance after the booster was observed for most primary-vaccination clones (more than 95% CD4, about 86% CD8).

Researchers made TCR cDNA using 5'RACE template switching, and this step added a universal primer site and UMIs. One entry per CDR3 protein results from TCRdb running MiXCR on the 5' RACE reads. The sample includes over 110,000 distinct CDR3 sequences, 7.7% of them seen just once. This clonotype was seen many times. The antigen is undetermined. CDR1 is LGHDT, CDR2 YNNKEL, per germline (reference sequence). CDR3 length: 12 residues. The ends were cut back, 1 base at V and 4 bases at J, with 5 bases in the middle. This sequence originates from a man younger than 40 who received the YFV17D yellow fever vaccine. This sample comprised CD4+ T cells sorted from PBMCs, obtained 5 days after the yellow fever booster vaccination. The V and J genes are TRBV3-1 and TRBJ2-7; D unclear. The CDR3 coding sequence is TGTGCCAGCAGCCAAGCCGGATACGAGCAGTACTTC. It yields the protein CASSQAGYEQYF.